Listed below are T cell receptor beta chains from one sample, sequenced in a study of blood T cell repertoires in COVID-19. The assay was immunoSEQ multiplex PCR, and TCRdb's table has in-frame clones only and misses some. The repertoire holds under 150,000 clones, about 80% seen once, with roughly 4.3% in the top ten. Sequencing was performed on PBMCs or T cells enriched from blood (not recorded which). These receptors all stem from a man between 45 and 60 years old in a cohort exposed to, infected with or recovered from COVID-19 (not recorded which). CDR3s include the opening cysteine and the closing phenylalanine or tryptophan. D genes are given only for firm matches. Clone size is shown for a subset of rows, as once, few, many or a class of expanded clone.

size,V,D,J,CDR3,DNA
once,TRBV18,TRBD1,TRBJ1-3,CASSRNTGDGNTIYF,TGTGCCAGCTCACGGAATACAGGGGATGGAAACACCATATATTTT
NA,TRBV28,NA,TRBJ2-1,CASSSPGTLVGEQFF,TGTGCCAGCAGTTCCCCCGGGACTCTGGTTGGGGAGCAGTTCTTC
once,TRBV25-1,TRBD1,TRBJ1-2,CATQDRGVKAYGYTF,TGTGCCACCCAGGACAGGGGAGTTAAGGCCTATGGCTACACCTTC
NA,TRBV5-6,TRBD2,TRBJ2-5,CASSLASGGETQYF,TGTGCCAGCAGCTTGGCTAGCGGGGGAGAGACCCAGTACTTC
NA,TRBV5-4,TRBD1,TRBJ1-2,CASSSIRMTGGRVGYTF,TGTGCCAGCAGCTCCATTCGTATGACAGGGGGCAGGGTTGGCTACACCTTC
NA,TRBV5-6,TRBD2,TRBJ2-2,CASSLSGGESTGELFF,TGTGCCAGCAGCTTGAGCGGGGGCGAGTCGACCGGGGAGCTGTTTTTT
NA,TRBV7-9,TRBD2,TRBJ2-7,CASSSTSTFRLEQYF,TGTGCCAGCAGCTCGACTAGCACCTTTCGTCTCGAGCAGTACTTC
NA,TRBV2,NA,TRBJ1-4,CASSQGQQYNEKLFF,TGTGCCAGCAGTCAAGGACAGCAGTATAATGAAAAACTGTTTTTT
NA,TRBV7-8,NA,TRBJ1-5,CASSLADQPQHF,TGTGCCAGCAGCCTGGCGGATCAGCCCCAGCATTTT
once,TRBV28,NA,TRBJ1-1,CASHPSGGLGYAFF,TGTGCCAGTCACCCGAGCGGAGGGCTGGGGTACGCTTTCTTT
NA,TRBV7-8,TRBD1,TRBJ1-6,CASSLGTVSSPLHF,TGTGCCAGCAGCTTGGGGACAGTGTCTTCACCCCTCCACTTT
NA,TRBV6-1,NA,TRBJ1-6,CASSDTSSYNSPLHF,TGTGCCAGCAGTGACACAAGCTCCTATAATTCACCCCTCCACTTT
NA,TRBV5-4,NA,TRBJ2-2,CASSQAQVGGELFF,TGTGCCAGCAGCCAAGCTCAGGTGGGCGGGGAGCTGTTTTTT
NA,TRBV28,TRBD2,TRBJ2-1,CASSKPAGAGNEQFF,TGTGCCAGCAGTAAACCAGCGGGAGCGGGCAATGAGCAGTTCTTC
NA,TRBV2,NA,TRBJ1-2,CASSESANYGYTF,TGTGCCAGCAGTGAAAGCGCCAACTATGGCTACACCTTC
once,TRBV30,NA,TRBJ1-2,CAWMGVERGNGYTF,TGTGCCTGGATGGGAGTGGAACGGGGTAATGGCTACACCTTC
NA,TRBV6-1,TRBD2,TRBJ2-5,CASSDGLAEGFQETQYF,TGTGCCAGCAGTGATGGACTAGCGGAGGGCTTCCAAGAGACCCAGTACTTC
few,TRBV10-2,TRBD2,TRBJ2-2,CASRAGDTGELFF,TGCGCCAGCCGAGCGGGGGACACCGGGGAGCTGTTTTTT
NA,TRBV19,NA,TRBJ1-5,CASRPQGVRNQPQHF,TGTGCCAGTAGGCCACAGGGAGTTCGCAATCAGCCCCAGCATTTT
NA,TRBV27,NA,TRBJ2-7,CASSAIAVSYEQYF,TGTGCCAGCAGTGCTATAGCGGTCTCCTACGAGCAGTACTTC
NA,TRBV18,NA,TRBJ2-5,CASSPEAKETQYF,TGTGCCAGCTCACCGGAGGCTAAAGAGACCCAGTACTTC
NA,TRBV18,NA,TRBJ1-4,CASSPLSGKLFF,TGTGCCAGCTCACCCTTATCAGGAAAACTGTTTTTT
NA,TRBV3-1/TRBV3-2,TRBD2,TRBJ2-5,CASSQVTGLAETQYF,TGTGCCAGCAGCCAGGTAACGGGACTAGCAGAGACCCAGTACTTC
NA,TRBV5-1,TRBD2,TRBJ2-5,CASSTIGTRGETQYF,TGCGCCAGCAGCACAATTGGGACTAGGGGAGAGACCCAGTACTTC
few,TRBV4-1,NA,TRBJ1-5,CASSQEGGARQPQHF,TGCGCCAGCAGCCAAGAAGGGGGGGCAAGGCAGCCCCAGCATTTT
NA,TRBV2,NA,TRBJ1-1,CASSETPAYTGGTEAFF,TGTGCCAGCAGTGAAACCCCCGCCTACACGGGGGGTACTGAAGCTTTCTTT
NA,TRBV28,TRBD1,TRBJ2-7,CASSPGQGVYEQYF,TGTGCCAGCAGTCCGGGACAGGGGGTTTACGAGCAGTACTTC
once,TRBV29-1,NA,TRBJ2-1,CSVEGTKISYNEQFF,TGCAGCGTTGAAGGGACTAAGATTTCCTACAATGAGCAGTTCTTC
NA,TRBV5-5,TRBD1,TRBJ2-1,CASSDRGHWEQFF,TGTGCCAGCAGCGACAGGGGCCACTGGGAGCAGTTCTTC
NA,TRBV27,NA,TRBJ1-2,CASSFAQGWGYTF,TGTGCCAGCAGTTTTGCCCAGGGCTGGGGCTACACCTTC
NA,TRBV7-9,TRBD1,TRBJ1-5,CASSFGDSRFTPQHF,TGTGCCAGCAGCTTCGGGGACAGTAGATTCACGCCCCAGCATTTT